The 25 T cell receptor beta chains below come from one sample, sequenced in a study of cytomegalovirus exposure and HLA in healthy donors. The study ran its PCR with 60 Vbeta and 13 Jbeta primers. Profiled with immunoSEQ multiplex PCR; TCRdb holds only in-frame clones, not every one. The sample has about 140,000 clones; roughly 80% are singletons. Material: PBMCs. The receptors stem from a man aged 40-50 years in good health and CMV-seronegative.

CDR3 sequence: CASSLSTVTDTQYF. As DNA, the CDR3 is TGTGCCAGCAGCTTATCTACGGTCACAGATACGCAGTATTTT. The V and J genes are TRBV13 and TRBJ2-3; D is ambiguous. CDR3 length: 14 residues. Germline CDR1 is PRHDT and CDR2 is FYEKMQ (reference sequence). Trimming removed 2 bases at V and 2 bases at J, with 8 bases between.

This chain joins TRBV7-9 and TRBJ2-3; tentative D call: TRBD2 (5 bases). The germline V gene has CDR1 SEHNR and CDR2 FQNEAQ (reference sequence). The CDR3 loop spans 12 amino acids. The CDR3 sequence: CSVKRVTDTQYF. CDR3 nucleotide sequence: TGTTCCGTAAAGAGGGTGACAGATACGCAGTATTTT.

The rearrangement joins TRBV27 to TRBJ2-7, with TRBD2 as a possible D gene (7 bases). The CDR3 totals 13 residues. Germline assignment: CDR1 MNHEY and CDR2 SMNVEV (reference sequence). Trimming shortened V by 3 bases and J by 7 bases, and 13 bases separated the two germline ends. The CDR3 loop is CASSFRGREEQYF. DNA for the CDR3: TGTGCCAGCAGTTTCCGGGGGCGGGAGGAGCAGTACTTC.

This clone was observed a single time. The chain has TRBV7-2 and TRBJ2-3; 8 bases map to TRBD1. CDR3 length: 15 amino acids. Trimming at V came to 5 bases and at J to 2 bases, leaving 6 bases not matched to a gene. Germline assignment: CDR1 SGHTA and CDR2 FQGNSA. The CDR3 loop is CASSTTGAHTDTQYF. The CDR3 DNA reads as TGTGCCAGCAGCACGACAGGGGCACACACAGATACGCAGTATTTT.

In its sample, this clone was seen once. The chain uses TRBV6-1 and TRBJ2-3, with D maybe TRBD2 (5 bases). Germline values: CDR1 MNHNS, CDR2 SASEGT. The CDR3 covers 15 residues. Trimming left V 4 bases short and J 2 bases short, with 13 bases between. CDR3 bases: TGTGCCAGCAGTGCGGGGAGATCTTACACAGATACGCAGTATTTT. Translation: CASSAGRSYTDTQYF.

The chain recombines TRBV19 with TRBJ2-5, with 10 bases that match TRBD1. Germline V CDR1 and CDR2: LNHDA, SQIVND (reference sequence). With V trimmed by 4 bases and J by 3 bases, 5 bases remained unmatched. The CDR3 sequence is 15 residues long. In DNA, the CDR3 is TGTGCCAGTAGTACCTGGACAGGGGGAAAAGAGACCCAGTACTTC. It translates to CASSTWTGGKETQYF.

V gene TRBV7-9 combines with J gene TRBJ2-1; 13 positions agree with TRBD2. The CDR3 totals 15 residues. V lost 5 bases to trimming and J lost 4 bases; unmatched junction nucleotides: 2. The germline gives CDR1 SEHNR, CDR2 FQNEAQ (reference sequence). This CDR3 is CASSRLAGGYNEQFF. The CDR3 DNA follows: TGTGCCAGCAGCCGACTAGCGGGGGGATACAATGAGCAGTTCTTC.

The J gene is TRBJ1-6, the V gene TRBV2; no clear D. CDR1 SNHLY and CDR2 FYNNEI come from the germline V gene. Trimming removed 3 bases at V and 6 bases at J, with 15 bases between. This CDR3 is built from 16 residues. CDR3: CASSDGPQIPNSPLHF. As DNA, the CDR3 is TGTGCCAGCAGTGATGGGCCACAAATACCTAATTCACCCCTCCACTTT.

The chain carries TRBV28 and TRBJ2-2; D uncertain. V was trimmed by 3 bases and J by 1 base, leaving 12 bases between them. The germline CDR1 and CDR2 sequences are MDHEN and SYDVKM. This CDR3 comprises 16 residues. CDR3 residues: CASSLELYGNTGELFF. DNA for the CDR3: TGTGCCAGCAGTTTGGAGTTATACGGGAACACCGGGGAGCTGTTTTTT.

Worth noting for this clone: At the DNA level, this CDR3 is encoded by other sequences in the same sample as well. CDR3 coding DNA: TGTGCCACCAGCAGAGGACAGACGAACACTGAAGCTTTCTTT. Its protein is CATSRGQTNTEAFF. The chain carries TRBV15 and TRBJ1-1; D is possibly TRBD1 (5 bases). Deletions cut 1 base from V and 1 base from J, with 7 bases between. Germline loops: CDR1 LNHNV, CDR2 YYDKDF (reference sequence). The CDR3 length is 14 residues.

Only one count was recorded for this clone. This chain links TRBV5-1 with TRBJ1-2; D perhaps matches TRBD1 (5 bases). The length of the CDR3 is 13 residues. V lost 0 bases to trimming and J lost 6 bases, with 9 bases between them. CDR1 and CDR2 (germline): SGHRS, YFSETQ. This CDR3 is CASSLVGENGYTF. CDR3 nucleotides: TGCGCCAGCAGCTTGGTAGGGGAAAATGGCTACACCTTC. The variable domain in full, completed from reference TRBV5-1 and TRBJ1-2, reads KAGVTQTPRYLIKTRGQQVTLSCSPISGHRSVSWYQQTPGQGLQFLFEYFSETQRNKGNFPGRFSGRQFSNSRSEMNVSTLELGDSALYLCASSLVGENGYTFGSGTRLTVV.

This clone was detected only a few times. The chain employs TRBV27 and TRBJ1-5; D is unresolved. The CDR3 extends over 15 amino acids. The V end was cut by 4 bases, the J end by 2 bases, with 12 bases between. Germline lookup yields CDR1 MNHEY and CDR2 SMNVEV (reference sequence). The CDR3 DNA reads as TGTGCCAGCAGTTCCCAGGCGTACGGCAATCAGCCCCAGCATTTT. Encoded protein: CASSSQAYGNQPQHF.

The rearrangement uses TRBV4-1 and TRBJ2-3; TRBD2 matches at 10 bases. Germline CDR1 reads MGHRA; CDR2 reads YSYEKL. V gave up 1 base and J gave up 4 bases; unmatched junction bases: 8. The CDR3 consists of 17 residues. The CDR3, as DNA: TGCGCCAGCAGCCAAGGCCTACGAGCGGGGGGGCCAGATACGCAGTATTTT. Encoded protein: CASSQGLRAGGPDTQYF.

This clone was found once. This rearrangement joins TRBV7-6 to TRBJ1-6; TRBD1 matches 9 bases. CDR3 size: 15 residues. The germline CDR1 and CDR2 sequences are SGHVS and FNYEAQ. After removal of 2 bases from V and 7 bases from J, the junction contained 3 bases not matched to a gene. The CDR3 spells CASSLQDRGNSPLHF. The CDR3 DNA sequence: TGTGCCAGCAGCTTACAAGACAGGGGGAATTCACCCCTCCACTTT.

This chain links TRBV11-2 with TRBJ2-7, with 8 bases matching TRBD1. This CDR3 region has 15 residues. CDR1 is SGHAT and CDR2 is FQNNGV in the germline V gene. Losses at the gene ends were 1 base for V and 2 bases for J; bases not matched to a gene: 4. CDR3 loop: CASSLGGTGAYEQYF. CDR3 in DNA: TGTGCCAGCAGCTTAGGGGGGACAGGAGCCTACGAGCAGTACTTC.

This clone has only a few counts. The CDR3 is CASKNWDRFSSLNTEAFF. In nucleotides, the CDR3 is TGTGCCAGCAAGAATTGGGACAGGTTTTCGTCCTTGAACACTGAAGCTTTCTTT. The rearrangement joins TRBV2 to TRBJ1-1; 8 nucleotides match TRBD1. Germline lookup yields CDR1 SNHLY and CDR2 FYNNEI. The CDR3 is 18 residues long. V dropped 7 bases and J dropped 0; count of bases not matched to a gene: 16.

J is TRBJ1-5 and V is TRBV18; 8 nucleotides agree with TRBD1. The germline CDR1 and CDR2 sequences are KGHSH and LQKENI. V lost 3 bases and J lost 7; bases outside the gene matches: 11. The CDR3 has 16 amino acids. The CDR3 sequence: CASSPSGQGIGQPQHF. In nucleotides, the CDR3 is TGTGCCAGCTCACCCTCCGGACAGGGAATTGGACAGCCCCAGCATTTT.

The chain uses TRBV4-3 and TRBJ2-5, with 7 bases aligning to TRBD2. The V gene end was trimmed by 0 bases and the J gene end by 6 bases; junction bases not matched to a gene: 16. CDR1 is LGHNA and CDR2 is YSLEER in the germline V gene. There are 18 residues in the CDR3. CDR3 protein: CASSQDLSASGPGQTQYF. Here the CDR3 DNA reads TGCGCCAGCAGCCAAGATCTATCGGCTAGCGGCCCCGGGCAGACCCAGTACTTC.

This chain connects TRBV19 to TRBJ2-3; D not certain. Looked up from germline, CDR1 is LNHDA and CDR2 is SQIVND (reference sequence). There are 14 residues in the CDR3. V shed 6 bases and J shed 2 bases, with 12 bases lying between them. CDR3 loop: CASRRAGNTDTQYF. The CDR3 DNA reads as TGTGCCAGTAGAAGAGCAGGAAACACAGATACGCAGTATTTT.

This clone occurred a few times. This chain joins TRBV11-2 and TRBJ1-5; TRBD1 is a possible D gene (5 bases). V gave up 3 bases and J gave up 7 bases, with 7 bases separating them. Germline V gene lookup returns CDR1 SGHAT and CDR2 FQNNGV. This CDR3 is 12 amino acids long. The CDR3 is CASSFSGQPQHF. The CDR3 bases are TGTGCCAGCAGCTTCTCAGGGCAGCCCCAGCATTTT.

This clone was recorded once. The rearrangement uses TRBV4-1 and TRBJ2-1; weak D call: TRBD1 (6 bases). Germline loops: CDR1 MGHRA, CDR2 YSYEKL. The CDR3 consists of 16 residues. Trimming took off 2 bases at V and 3 bases at J, with 14 bases between the two ends. CDR3 in DNA: TGCGCCAGCAGCCAACAAACAGGGTACGGCTACAATGAGCAGTTCTTC. Its translation: CASSQQTGYGYNEQFF.

The chain recombines TRBV7-3 with TRBJ2-3; 9 bases are a match to TRBD2. Germline V gene data show CDR1 as SGHTA and CDR2 as FQGTGA. There are 15 residues in the CDR3. V lost 2 bases, J lost 1 base, and 1 base stayed unmatched. The CDR3 nucleotides read TGTGCCAGCAGCTTACAGCGGGGGGGCACAGATACGCAGTATTTT. Translation: CASSLQRGGTDTQYF.

The rearrangement joins TRBV28 to TRBJ2-4; D uncertain. There are 13 residues in the CDR3. In germline, CDR1 is MDHEN, CDR2 SYDVKM. Deletions cut 3 bases from V and 6 bases from J, with 9 bases between. DNA for the CDR3: TGTGCCAGCAGTTTGGCAACCCTAAACATTCAGTACTTC. It codes for CASSLATLNIQYF.

This clone was detected only a few times. This chain joins TRBV5-1 and TRBJ2-7; D might be TRBD2 (5 bases). Germline-derived CDR1 and CDR2 are SGHRS and YFSETQ. There are 13 residues in the CDR3. V lost 4 bases to trimming and J lost 6 bases, with 14 bases between them. DNA for the CDR3: TGCGCCAGCAGCCTTTTGAGAGGGCTCGAGCAGTACTTC. Its protein product is CASSLLRGLEQYF.

The rearrangement links TRBV5-6 to TRBJ1-5, with a possible D match to TRBD1 (6 bases). Germline CDR1 reads SGHDT; CDR2 reads YYEEEE. The V gene lost 2 bases and the J gene lost 6 bases, with 12 bases spanning the gap. The CDR3 has 14 residues. The CDR3 sequence: CASSFNRDSQPQHF. In nucleotides, the CDR3 is TGTGCCAGCAGCTTTAACAGGGATAGTCAGCCCCAGCATTTT.